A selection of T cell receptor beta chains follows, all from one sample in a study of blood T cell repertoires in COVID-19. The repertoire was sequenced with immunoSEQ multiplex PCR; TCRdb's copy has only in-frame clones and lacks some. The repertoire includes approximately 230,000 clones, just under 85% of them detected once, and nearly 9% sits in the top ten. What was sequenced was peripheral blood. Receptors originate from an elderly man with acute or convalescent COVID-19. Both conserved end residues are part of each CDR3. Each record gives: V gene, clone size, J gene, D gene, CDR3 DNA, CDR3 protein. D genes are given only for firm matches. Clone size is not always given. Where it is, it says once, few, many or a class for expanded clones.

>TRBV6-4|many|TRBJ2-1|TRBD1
TGTGCCAGCAGTCCTACAGGGGAGCGGGAGCAGTTCTTC
CASSPTGEREQFF
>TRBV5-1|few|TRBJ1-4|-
TGCGCCAGCAGCTCGGGCCCGGCCAGGGTCGGTGAAAAACTGTTTTTT
CASSSGPARVGEKLFF
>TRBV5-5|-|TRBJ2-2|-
TGTGCCAGCAGCTTGATGGGACAGAACACCGGGGAGCTGTTTTTT
CASSLMGQNTGELFF
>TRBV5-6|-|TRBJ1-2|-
TGTGCCAGCAGCTCAGTAATCTATGGCTACACCTTC
CASSSVIYGYTF
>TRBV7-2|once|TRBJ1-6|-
TGTGCCAGCAGCTTAGGAGCGGGGACCAATTCACCCCTCCACTTT
CASSLGAGTNSPLHF
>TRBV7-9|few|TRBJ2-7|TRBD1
TGTGCCAGCAGCTCCCGGACAGGCTACGAGCAGTACTTC
CASSSRTGYEQYF
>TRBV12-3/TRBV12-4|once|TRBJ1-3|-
TGTGCCAGCAAGATCACGCGGGGCACCATATATTTT
CASKITRGTIYF
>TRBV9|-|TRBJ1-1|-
TGTGCCAGCAGCGTAGGGGCAGGGATCGGGAGCACTGAAGCTTTCTTT
CASSVGAGIGSTEAFF
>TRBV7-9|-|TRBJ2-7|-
TGTGCCAGCACACCGGGATCTACCTACGAGCAGTACTTC
CASTPGSTYEQYF
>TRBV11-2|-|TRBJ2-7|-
TGTGCCAGCAGCTTAGGGTTCACTCTCTACGAGCAGTACTTC
CASSLGFTLYEQYF
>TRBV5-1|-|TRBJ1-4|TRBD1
TGCGCCAGCAGCGCCTCCGGGACAGCTCATGAAAAACTGTTTTTT
CASSASGTAHEKLFF
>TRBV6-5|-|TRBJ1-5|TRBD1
TGTGCCAGCAGCCCCGGGACAGATAGCAATCAGCCCCAGCATTTT
CASSPGTDSNQPQHF